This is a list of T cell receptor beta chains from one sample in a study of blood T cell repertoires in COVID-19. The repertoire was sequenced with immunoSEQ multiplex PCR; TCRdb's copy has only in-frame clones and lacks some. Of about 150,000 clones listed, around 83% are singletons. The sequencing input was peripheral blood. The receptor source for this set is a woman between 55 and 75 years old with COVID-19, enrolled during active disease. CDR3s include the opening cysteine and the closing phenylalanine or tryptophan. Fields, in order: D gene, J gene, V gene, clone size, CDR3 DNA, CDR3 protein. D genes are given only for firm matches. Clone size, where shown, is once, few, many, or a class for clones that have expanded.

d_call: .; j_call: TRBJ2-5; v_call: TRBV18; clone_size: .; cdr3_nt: TGTGCCAGCTCCCCACAGCTCCAAGAGACCCAGTACTTC; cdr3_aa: CASSPQLQETQYF
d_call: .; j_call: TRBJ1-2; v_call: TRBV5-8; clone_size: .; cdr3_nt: TGTGCCAGCAGCTCCATGGGGAGGACTTATGGCTACACCTTC; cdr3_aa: CASSSMGRTYGYTF
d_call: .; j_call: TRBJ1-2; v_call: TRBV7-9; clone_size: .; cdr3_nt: TGTGCCAGCAGCTTAGGACTAGGGGCAGGAGTCTATGGCTACACCTTC; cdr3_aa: CASSLGLGAGVYGYTF
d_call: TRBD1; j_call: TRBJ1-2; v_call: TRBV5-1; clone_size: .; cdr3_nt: TGCGCCAGCAGCTTCGGACAGGGGGCCTCGTATGGCTACACCTTC; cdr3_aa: CASSFGQGASYGYTF
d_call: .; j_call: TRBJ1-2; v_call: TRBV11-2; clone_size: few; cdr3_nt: TGTGCCAGCAGCCCGCTACGGGGGAGAACGGGAGGCTACACCTTC; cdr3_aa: CASSPLRGRTGGYTF
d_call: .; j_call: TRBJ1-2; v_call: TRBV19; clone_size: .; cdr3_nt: TGTGCCAGTAGTATTAGACAGGCCCGGCCTAACTATGGCTACACCTTC; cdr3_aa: CASSIRQARPNYGYTF
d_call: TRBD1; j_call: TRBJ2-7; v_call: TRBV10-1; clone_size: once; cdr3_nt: TGCGCCAGCAGTGAGTTTGCGACAGGGTACGAGCAGTACTTC; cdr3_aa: CASSEFATGYEQYF
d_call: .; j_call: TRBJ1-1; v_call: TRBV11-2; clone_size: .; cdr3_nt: TGTGCCAGCAGCTTATACGGGAACACTGAAGCTTTCTTT; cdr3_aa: CASSLYGNTEAFF
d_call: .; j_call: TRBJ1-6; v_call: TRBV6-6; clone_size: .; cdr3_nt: TGTGCCAGCAGTTACGTCTCTTCTCGGGATCCACCCCTCCACTTT; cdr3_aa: CASSYVSSRDPPLHF
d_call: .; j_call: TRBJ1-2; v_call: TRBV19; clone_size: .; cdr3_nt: TGTGCCAGCTTCCGGGGGGGGTCCGCGACCTATGGCTACACCTTC; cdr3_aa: CASFRGGSATYGYTF
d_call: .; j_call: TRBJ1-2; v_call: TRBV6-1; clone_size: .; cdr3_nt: TGTGCCAGCAGTGAAATGTCGGCGGGCTTGTATGGCTACACCTTC; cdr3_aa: CASSEMSAGLYGYTF
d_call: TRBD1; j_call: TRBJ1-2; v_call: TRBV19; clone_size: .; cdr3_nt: TGTGCCAGTAGTATAGGGCAGGGGGCATATGGCTACACCTTC; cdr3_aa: CASSIGQGAYGYTF
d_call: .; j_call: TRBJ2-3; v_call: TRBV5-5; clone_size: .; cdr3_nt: TGTGCCAGCAGCTTGTCGGGACAACGAGGTGATACGCAGTATTTT; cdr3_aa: CASSLSGQRGDTQYF
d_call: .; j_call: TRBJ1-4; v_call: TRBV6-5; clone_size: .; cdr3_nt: TGTGCCAGCAGTTATTACAGGACTAATGAAAAACTGTTTTTT; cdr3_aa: CASSYYRTNEKLFF
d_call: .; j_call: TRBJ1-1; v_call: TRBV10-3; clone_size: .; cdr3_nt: TGTGCCATCGGGGGCGGTGGGACTGAAGCTTTCTTT; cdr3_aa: CAIGGGGTEAFF
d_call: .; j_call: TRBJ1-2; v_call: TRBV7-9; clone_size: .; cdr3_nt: TGTGCCAGCAGCTTTAGGGGAACAGATGGCTACACCTTC; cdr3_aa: CASSFRGTDGYTF